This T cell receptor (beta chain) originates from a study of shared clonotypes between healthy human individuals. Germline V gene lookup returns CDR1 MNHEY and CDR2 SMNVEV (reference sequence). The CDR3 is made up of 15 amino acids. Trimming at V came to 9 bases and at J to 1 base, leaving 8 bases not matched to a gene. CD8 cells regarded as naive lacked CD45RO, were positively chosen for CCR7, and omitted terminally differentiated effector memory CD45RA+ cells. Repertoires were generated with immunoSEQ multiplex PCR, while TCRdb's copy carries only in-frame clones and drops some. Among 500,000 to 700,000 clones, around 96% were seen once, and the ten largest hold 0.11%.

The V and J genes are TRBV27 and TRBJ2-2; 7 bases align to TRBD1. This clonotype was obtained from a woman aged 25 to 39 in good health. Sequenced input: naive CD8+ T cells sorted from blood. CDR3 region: CASSGTVMNTGELFF. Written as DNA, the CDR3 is TGTGCCAGTTCCGGGACAGTGATGAACACCGGGGAGCTGTTTTTT.